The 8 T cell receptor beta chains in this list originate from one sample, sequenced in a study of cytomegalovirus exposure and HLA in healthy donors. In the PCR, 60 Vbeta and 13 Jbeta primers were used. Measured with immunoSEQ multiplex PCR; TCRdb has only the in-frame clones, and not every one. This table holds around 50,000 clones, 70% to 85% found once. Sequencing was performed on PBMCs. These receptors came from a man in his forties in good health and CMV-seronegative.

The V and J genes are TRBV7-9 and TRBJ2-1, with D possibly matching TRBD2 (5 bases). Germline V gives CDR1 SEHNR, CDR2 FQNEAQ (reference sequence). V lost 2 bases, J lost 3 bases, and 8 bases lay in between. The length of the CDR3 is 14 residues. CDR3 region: CASSLTGNYNEQFF. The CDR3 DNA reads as TGTGCCAGCAGCTTAACGGGGAACTACAATGAGCAGTTCTTC. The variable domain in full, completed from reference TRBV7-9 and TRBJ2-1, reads DTGVSQNPRHKITKRGQNVTFRCDPISEHNRLYWYRQTLGQGPEFLTYFQNEAQLEKSRLLSDRFSAERPKGSFSTLEIQRTEQGDSAMYLCASSLTGNYNEQFFGPGTRLTVL.

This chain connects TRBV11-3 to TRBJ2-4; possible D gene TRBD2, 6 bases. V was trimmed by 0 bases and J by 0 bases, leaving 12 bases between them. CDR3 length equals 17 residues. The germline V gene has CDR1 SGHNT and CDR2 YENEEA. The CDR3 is CASSLETGGLAKNIQYF. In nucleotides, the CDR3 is TGTGCCAGCAGCTTAGAAACCGGGGGACTAGCCAAAAACATTCAGTACTTC.

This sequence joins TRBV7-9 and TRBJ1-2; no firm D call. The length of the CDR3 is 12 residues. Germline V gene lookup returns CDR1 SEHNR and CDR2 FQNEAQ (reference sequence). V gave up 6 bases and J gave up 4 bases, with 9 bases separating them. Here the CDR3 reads CASSASGYGYTF. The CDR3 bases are TGTGCCAGCAGTGCGTCCGGCTATGGCTACACCTTC.

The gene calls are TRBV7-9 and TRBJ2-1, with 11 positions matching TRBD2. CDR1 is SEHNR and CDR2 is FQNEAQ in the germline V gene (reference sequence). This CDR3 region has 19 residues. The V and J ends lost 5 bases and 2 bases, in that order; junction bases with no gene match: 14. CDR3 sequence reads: CASSRLVSGGALAYNEQFF. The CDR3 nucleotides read TGTGCCAGCAGCCGACTCGTTAGCGGGGGGGCCCTAGCCTACAATGAGCAGTTCTTC. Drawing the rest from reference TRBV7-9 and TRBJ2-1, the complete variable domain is DTGVSQNPRHKITKRGQNVTFRCDPISEHNRLYWYRQTLGQGPEFLTYFQNEAQLEKSRLLSDRFSAERPKGSFSTLEIQRTEQGDSAMYLCASSRLVSGGALAYNEQFFGPGTRLTVL.

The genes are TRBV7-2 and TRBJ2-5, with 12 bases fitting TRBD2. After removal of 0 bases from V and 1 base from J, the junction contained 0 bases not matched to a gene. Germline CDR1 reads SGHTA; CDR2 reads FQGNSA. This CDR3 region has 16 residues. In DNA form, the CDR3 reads TGTGCCAGCAGCTTAGCACTAGCGGGGGGCCAAGAGACCCAGTACTTC. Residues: CASSLALAGGQETQYF. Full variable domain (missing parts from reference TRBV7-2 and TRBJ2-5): GAGVSQSPSNKVTEKGKDVELRCDPISGHTALYWYRQSLGQGLEFLIYFQGNSAPDKSGLPSDRFSAERTGGSVSTLTIQRTQQEDSAVYLCASSLALAGGQETQYFGPGTRLLVL.

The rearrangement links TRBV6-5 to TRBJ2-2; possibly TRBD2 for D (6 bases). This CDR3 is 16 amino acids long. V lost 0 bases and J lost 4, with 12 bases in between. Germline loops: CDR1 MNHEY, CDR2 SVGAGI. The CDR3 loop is CASSYSGGRSTGELFF. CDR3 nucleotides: TGTGCCAGCAGTTACTCGGGGGGACGGAGCACCGGGGAGCTGTTTTTT.

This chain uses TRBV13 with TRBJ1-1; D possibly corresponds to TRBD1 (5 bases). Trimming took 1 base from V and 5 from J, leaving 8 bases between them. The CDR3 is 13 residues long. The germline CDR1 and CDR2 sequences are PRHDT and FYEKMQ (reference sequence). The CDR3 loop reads CASSLAGRTEAFF. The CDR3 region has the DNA TGTGCCAGCAGCTTAGCAGGGAGGACTGAAGCTTTCTTT.

CDR3 sequence (DNA): TGTGCCAGCAGCTTGGCCGGTCACAATGAGCAGTTCTTC. Its translation is CASSLAGHNEQFF. The chain couples TRBV5-4 to TRBJ2-1; D ambiguous. From germline, CDR1 is SGHNT and CDR2 YYREEE (reference sequence). Trimming cost V 0 bases and J 5 bases, with 6 bases left between them. There are 13 residues in the CDR3.